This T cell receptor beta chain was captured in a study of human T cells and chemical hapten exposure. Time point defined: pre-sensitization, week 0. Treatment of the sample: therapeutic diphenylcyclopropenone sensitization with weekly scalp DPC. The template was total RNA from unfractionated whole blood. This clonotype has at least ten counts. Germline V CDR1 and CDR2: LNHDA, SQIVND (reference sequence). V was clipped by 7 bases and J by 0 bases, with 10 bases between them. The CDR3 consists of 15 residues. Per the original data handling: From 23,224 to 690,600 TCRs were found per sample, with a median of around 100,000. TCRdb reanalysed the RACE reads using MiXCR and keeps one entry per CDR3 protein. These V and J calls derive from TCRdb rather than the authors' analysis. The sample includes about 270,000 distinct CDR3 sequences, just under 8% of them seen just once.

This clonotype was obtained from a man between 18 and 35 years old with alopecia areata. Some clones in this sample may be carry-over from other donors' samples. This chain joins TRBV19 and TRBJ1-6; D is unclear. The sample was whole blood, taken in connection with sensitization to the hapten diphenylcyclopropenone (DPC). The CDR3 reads CASKESSSYNSPLHF. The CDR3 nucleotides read TGTGCCAGTAAGGAGTCTAGCTCCTATAATTCACCCCTCCACTTT.